This TCR beta chain was sequenced during a study of blood T cell repertoires in COVID-19. Study context: The United States, Italy and Spain supplied acute and convalescent COVID-19 samples. Nucleic acid was either cDNA or gDNA, and it came from T cells, B-cell-depleted T cells, or PBMCs.

In the original processing: Amplification of reference gene primers was used by the study to estimate nucleated cell counts. Some clones are missing from TCRdb's copy, which holds only in-frame ones; the method was immunoSEQ multiplex PCR. V and J calls and clone size are copied from that table; D and trimming were computed from the DNA. The top ten clones hold approximately 1.4% of a sample with about 180,000 clones, over 80% of them seen once. J was trimmed by 4 bases and V by 3 bases; bases with no gene match: 9. The CDR3 contains 15 residues. CDR1 and CDR2 from the germline V gene are MGHDK and SYGVNS.

The sample consisted of peripheral blood. The clonotype originates from a woman aged 50 to 60 with acute or convalescent COVID-19. The chain uses TRBV25-1 and TRBJ2-7; 7 nucleotides match TRBD1. As DNA, the CDR3 is TGTGCCAGCAGTGATCGCCGGACAGGTCCTTACGAGCAGTACTTC. Residues: CASSDRRTGPYEQYF.